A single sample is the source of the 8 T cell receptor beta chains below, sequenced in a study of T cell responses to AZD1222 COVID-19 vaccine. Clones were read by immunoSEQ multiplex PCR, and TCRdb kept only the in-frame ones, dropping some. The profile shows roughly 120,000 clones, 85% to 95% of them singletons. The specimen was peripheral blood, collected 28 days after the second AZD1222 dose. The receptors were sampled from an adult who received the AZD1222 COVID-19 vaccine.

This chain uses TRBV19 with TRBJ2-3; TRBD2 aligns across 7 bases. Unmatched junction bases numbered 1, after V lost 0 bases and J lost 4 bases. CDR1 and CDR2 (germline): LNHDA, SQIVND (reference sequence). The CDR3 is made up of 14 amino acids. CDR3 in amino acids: CASSIETSADTQYF. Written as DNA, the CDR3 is TGTGCCAGTAGTATAGAAACTAGCGCAGATACGCAGTATTTT.

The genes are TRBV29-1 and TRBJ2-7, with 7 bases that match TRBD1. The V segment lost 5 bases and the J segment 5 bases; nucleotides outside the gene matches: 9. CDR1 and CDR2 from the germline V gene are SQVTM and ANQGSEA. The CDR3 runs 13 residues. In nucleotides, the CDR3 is TGCAGCGTTATAGGGACAGTCACAGACGAGCAGTACTTC. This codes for CSVIGTVTDEQYF.

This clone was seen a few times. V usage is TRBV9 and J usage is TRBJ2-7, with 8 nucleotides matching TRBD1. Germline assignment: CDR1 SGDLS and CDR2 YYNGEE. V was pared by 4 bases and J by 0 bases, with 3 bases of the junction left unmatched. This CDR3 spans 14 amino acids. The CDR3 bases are TGTGCCAGCAGCCGGACAGGGTCCTCCTACGAGCAGTACTTC. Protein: CASSRTGSSYEQYF.

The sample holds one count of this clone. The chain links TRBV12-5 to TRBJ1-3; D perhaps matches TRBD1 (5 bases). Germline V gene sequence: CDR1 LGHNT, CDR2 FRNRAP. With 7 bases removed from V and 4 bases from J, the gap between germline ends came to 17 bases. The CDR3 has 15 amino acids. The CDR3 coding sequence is TGTGCTAGTGACTCGCCCCCGGGGGGAGGAAACACCATATATTTT. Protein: CASDSPPGGGNTIYF.

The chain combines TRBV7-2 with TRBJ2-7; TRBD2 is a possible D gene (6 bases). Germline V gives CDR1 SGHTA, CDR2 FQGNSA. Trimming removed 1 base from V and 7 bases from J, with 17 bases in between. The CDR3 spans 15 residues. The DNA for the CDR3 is TGTGCCAGCAGCTTAGAACGCGGGGTGTGGGGGGAGCAGTACTTC. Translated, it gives CASSLERGVWGEQYF.

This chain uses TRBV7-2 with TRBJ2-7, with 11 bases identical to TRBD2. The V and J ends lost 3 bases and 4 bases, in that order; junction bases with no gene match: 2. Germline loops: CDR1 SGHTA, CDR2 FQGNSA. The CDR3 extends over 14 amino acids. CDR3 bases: TGTGCCAGCAGCTTCGGGACTAGCGGTTACGAGCAGTACTTC. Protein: CASSFGTSGYEQYF.

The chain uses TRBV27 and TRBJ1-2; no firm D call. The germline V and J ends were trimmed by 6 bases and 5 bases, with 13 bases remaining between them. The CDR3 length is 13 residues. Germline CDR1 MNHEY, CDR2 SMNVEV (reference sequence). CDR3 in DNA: TGTGCCAGCAGACAAGACGGAGATTATGGCTACACCTTC. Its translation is CASRQDGDYGYTF.

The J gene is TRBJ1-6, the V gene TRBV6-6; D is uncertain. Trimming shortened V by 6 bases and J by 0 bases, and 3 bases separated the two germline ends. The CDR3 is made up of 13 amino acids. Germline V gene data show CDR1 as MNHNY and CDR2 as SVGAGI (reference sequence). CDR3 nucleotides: TGTGCCAGCAGCCACTCCTATAATTCACCCCTCCACTTT. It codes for CASSHSYNSPLHF.